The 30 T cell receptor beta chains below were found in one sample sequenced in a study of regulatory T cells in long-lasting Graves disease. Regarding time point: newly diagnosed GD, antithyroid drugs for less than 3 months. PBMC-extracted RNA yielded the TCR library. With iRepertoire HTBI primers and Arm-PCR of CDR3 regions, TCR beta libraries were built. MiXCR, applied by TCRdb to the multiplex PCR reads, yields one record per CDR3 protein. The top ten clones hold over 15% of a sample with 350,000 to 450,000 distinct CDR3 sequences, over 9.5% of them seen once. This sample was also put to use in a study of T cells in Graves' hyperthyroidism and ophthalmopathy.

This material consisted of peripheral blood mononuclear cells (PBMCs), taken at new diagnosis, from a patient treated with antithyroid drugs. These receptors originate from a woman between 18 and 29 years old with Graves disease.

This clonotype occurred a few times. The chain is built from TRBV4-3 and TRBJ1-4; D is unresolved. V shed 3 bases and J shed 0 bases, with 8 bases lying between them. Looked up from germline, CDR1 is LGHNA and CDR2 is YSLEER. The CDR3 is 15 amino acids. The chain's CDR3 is CASSQAAATNEKLFF. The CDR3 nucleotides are TGCGCCAGCAGCCAGGCCGCGGCAACTAATGAAAAACTGTTTTTT.

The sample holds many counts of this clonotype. DNA for the CDR3: TGTGCCAGCAGCCAAGAAGGGAAATTGAACACTGAAGCTTTCTTT. Protein: CASSQEGKLNTEAFF. V is TRBV4-2 and J is TRBJ1-1; D unclear. Germline assignment: CDR1 LGHNA and CDR2 YNFKEQ. V lost 0 bases, J lost 0 bases, and 8 bases lay in between. The CDR3 consists of 15 residues.

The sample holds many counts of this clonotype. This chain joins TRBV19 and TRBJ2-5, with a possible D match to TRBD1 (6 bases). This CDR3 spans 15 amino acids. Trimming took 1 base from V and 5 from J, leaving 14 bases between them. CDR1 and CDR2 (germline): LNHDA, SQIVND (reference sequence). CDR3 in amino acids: CASSIVVGAGETQYF. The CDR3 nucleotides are TGTGCCAGTAGTATAGTTGTGGGGGCCGGGGAGACCCAGTACTTC.

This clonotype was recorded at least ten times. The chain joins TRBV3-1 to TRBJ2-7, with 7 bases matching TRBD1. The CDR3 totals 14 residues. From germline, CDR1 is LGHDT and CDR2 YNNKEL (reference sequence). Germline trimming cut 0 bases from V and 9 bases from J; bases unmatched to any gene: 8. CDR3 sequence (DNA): TGTGCCAGCAGCCAAGATGGGACAGCTTTGGTGCAGTACTTC. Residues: CASSQDGTALVQYF.

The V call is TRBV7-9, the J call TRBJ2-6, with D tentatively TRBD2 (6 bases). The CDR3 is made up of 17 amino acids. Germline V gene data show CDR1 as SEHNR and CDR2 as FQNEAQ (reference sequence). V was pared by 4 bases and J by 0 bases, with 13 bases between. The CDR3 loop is CASSSLGGISGANVLTF. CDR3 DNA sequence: TGTGCCAGCAGCTCACTTGGGGGGATCTCTGGGGCCAACGTCCTGACTTTC.

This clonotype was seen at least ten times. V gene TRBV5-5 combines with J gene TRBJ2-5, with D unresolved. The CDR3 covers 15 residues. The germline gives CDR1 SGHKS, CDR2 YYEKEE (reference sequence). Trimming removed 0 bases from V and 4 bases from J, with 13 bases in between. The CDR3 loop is CASSLALGLGETQYF. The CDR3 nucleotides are TGTGCCAGCAGCTTGGCCTTGGGCTTGGGAGAGACCCAGTACTTC.

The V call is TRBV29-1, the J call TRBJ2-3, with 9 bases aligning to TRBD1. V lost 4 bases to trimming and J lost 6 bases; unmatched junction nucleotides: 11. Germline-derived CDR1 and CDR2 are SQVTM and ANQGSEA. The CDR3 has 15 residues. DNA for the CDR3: TGCAGCGTTGGGTCTTGGGACAGGGTTTTGGATACGCAGTATTTT. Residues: CSVGSWDRVLDTQYF.

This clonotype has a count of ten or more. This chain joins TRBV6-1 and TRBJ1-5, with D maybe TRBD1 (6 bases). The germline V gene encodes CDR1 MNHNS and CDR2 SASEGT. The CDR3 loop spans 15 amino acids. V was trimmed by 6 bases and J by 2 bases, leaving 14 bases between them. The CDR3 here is CASRRKQGGNQPQHF. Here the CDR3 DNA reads TGTGCCAGCAGGAGGAAACAGGGAGGCAATCAGCCCCAGCATTTT.

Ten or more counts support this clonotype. CDR3 region: CASSFPFSGGRTPDHNEQFF. As DNA, the CDR3 is TGTGCCAGCAGCTTTCCCTTCTCAGGGGGCCGGACACCTGATCACAATGAGCAGTTCTTC. The chain carries TRBV7-3 and TRBJ2-1; TRBD1 matches 8 bases. J was trimmed by 5 bases and V by 3 bases; bases with no gene match: 21. This CDR3 spans 20 amino acids. CDR1 and CDR2 (germline): SGHTA, FQGTGA.

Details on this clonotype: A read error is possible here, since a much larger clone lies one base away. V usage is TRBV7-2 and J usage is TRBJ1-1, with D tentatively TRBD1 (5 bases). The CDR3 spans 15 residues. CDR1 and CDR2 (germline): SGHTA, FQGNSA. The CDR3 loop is CASSLGDGVGTEAFF. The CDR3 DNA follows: TGTGCCAGCAGTTTAGGGGACGGGGTTGGGACTGAAGCTTTCTTT. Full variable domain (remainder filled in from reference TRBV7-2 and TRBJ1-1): GAGVSQSPSNKVTEKGKDVELRCDPISGHTALYWYRQSLGQGLEFLIYFQGNSAPDKSGLPSDRFSAERTGGSVSTLTIQRTQQEDSAVYLCASSLGDGVGTEAFFGQGTRLTVV.

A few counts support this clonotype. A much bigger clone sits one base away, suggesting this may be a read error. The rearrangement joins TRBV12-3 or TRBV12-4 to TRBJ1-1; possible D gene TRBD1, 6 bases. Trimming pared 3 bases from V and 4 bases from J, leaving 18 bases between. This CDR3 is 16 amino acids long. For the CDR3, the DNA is TGTGCCAGCAGTTTTGGGGGGGCAGCCATGAGCACTGAAGCTTTCTTT. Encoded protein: CASSFGGAAMSTEAFF.

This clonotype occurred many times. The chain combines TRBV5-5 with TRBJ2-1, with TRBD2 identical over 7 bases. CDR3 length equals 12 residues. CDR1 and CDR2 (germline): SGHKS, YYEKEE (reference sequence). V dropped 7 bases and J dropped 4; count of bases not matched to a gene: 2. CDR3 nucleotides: TGTGCCAGCCTAGCGGATTACAATGAGCAGTTCTTC. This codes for CASLADYNEQFF.

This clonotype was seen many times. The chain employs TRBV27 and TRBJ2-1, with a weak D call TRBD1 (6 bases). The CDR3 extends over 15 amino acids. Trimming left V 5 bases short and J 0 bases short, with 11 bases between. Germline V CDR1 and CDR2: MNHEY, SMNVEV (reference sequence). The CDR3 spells CASSHRDLSYNEQFF. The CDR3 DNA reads TGTGCCAGCAGTCACAGGGACCTCTCCTACAATGAGCAGTTCTTC.

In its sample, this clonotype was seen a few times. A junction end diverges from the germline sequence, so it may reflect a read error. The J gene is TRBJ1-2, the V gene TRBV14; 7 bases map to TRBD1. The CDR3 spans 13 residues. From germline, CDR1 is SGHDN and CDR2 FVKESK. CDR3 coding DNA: TGTGCCCGCAGACAGGGTAACGGCTATGGCTACACCTTC. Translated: CARRQGNGYGYTF.

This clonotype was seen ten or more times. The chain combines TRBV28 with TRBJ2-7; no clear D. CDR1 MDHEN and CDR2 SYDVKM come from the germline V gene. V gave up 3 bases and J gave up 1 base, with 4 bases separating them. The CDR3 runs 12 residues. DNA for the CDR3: TGTGCCAGCAGTTTTTGGTCCTACGAGCAGTACTTC. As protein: CASSFWSYEQYF.

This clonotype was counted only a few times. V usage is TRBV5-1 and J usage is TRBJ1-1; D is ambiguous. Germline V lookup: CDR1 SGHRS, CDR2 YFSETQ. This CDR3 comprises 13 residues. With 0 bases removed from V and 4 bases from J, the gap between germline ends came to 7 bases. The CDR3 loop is CASSLGPPTEAFF. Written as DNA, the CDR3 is TGCGCCAGCAGCTTGGGGCCCCCCACTGAAGCTTTCTTT.

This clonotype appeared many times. In DNA form, the CDR3 reads TGTGCCAGCAGTTGGTATAATTCACCCCTCCACTTT. Translated, it gives CASSWYNSPLHF. The V call is TRBV12-3 or TRBV12-4, the J call TRBJ1-6; the D is unclear. The CDR3 runs to 12 residues. Trimming pared 4 bases from V and 4 bases from J, leaving 2 bases between.

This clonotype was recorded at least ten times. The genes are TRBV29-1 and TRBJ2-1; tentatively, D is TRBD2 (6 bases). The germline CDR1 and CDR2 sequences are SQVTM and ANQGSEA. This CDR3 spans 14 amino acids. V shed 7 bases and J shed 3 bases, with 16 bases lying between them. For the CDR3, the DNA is TGCAGCGGCGCTCTAGCGACCCGCTACAATGAGCAGTTCTTC. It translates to CSGALATRYNEQFF.

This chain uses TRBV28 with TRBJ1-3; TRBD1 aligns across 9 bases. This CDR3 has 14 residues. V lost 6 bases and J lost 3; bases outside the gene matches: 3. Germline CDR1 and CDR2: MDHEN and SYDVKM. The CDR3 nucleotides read TGTGCCAGCAGAACAGGGGGCTATGGAAACACCATATATTTT. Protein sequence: CASRTGGYGNTIYF.

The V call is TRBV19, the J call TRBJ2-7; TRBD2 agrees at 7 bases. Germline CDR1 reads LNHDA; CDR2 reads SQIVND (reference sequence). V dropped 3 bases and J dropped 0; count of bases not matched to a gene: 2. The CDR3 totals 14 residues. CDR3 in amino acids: CASSISSGSYEQYF. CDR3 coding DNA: TGTGCCAGTAGTATTTCTAGCGGCTCCTACGAGCAGTACTTC.

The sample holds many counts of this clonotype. The CDR3 bases are TGTGCCAGCAGGCCGGGGGGAGCAAATCAGCCCCAGCATTTT. Translating gives CASRPGGANQPQHF. The chain uses TRBV6-1 and TRBJ1-5; TRBD1 might be the D (5 bases). V dropped 6 bases and J dropped 4 bases, with 13 bases sitting between them. The germline CDR1 and CDR2 sequences are MNHNS and SASEGT. This CDR3 has 14 residues.

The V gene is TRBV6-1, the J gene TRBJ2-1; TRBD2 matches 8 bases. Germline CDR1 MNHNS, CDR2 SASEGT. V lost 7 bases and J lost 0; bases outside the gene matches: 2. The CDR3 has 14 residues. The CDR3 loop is CASIGTSSYNEQFF. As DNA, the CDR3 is TGTGCCAGCATAGGGACTAGCTCCTACAATGAGCAGTTCTTC.

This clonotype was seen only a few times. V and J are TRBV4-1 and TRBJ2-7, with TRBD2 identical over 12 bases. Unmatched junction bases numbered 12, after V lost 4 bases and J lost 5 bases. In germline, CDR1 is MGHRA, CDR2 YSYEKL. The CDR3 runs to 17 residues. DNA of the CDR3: TGCGCCAGCAGCCCCCCCCGTGGACTAGCGGGATCCCACGAGCAGTACTTC. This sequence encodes CASSPPRGLAGSHEQYF.

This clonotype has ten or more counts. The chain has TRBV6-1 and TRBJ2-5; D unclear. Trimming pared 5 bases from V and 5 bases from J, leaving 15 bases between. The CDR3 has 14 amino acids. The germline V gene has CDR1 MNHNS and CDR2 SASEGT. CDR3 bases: TGTGCCAGCAGTAGGTGGGGTCCGGTGGAGACCCAGTACTTC. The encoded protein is CASSRWGPVETQYF.

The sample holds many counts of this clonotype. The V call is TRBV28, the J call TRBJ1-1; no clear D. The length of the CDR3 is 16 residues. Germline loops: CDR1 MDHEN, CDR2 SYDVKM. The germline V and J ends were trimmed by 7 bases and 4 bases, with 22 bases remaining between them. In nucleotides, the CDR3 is TGTGCCAGCACCGAACGGATAGTGGGCTGGCGCACTGAAGCTTTCTTT. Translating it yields CASTERIVGWRTEAFF.

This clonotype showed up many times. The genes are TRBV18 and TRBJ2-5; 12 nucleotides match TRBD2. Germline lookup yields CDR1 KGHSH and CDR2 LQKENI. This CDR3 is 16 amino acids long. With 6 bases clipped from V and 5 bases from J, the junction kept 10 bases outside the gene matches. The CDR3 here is CASSWTSGMMRETQYF. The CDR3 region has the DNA TGTGCCAGCTCTTGGACTAGCGGGATGATGAGGGAGACCCAGTACTTC. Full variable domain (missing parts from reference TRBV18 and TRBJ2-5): NAGVMQNPRHLVRRRGQEARLRCSPMKGHSHVYWYRQLPEEGLKFMVYLQKENIIDESGMPKERFSAEFPKEGPSILRIQQVVRGDSAAYFCASSWTSGMMRETQYFGPGTRLLVL.

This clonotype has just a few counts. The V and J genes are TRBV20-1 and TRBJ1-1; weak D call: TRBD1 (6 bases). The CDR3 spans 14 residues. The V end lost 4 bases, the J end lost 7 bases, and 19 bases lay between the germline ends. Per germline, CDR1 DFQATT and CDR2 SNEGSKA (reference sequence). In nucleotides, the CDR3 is TGCAGTGCTATCCGGGGCCACAGGGCGAGTGAAGCTTTCTTT. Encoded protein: CSAIRGHRASEAFF.

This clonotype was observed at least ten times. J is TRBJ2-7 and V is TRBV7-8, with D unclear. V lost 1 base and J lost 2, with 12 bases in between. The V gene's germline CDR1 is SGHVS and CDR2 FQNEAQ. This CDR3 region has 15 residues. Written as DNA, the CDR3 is TGTGCCAGCAGCTTAGTTCTCGGCAGTACCTACGAGCAGTACTTC. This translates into CASSLVLGSTYEQYF.

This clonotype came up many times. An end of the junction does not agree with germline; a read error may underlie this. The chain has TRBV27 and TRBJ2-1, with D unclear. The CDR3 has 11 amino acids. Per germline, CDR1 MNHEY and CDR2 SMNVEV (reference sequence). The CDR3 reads CASRAYDEQFF. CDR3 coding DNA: TGTGCCAGCCGCGCCTACGATGAGCAGTTCTTC.

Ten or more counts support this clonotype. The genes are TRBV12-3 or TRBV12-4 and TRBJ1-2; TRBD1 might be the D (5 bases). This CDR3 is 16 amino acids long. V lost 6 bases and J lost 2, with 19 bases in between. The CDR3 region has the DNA TGTGCCAGCAGCCCGGGACTTCTAGGTGGGAACTATGGCTACACCTTC. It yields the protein CASSPGLLGGNYGYTF.